This T cell receptor (beta chain) was sequenced for a study of blood T cell repertoires in COVID-19. Across the whole study: Acute-phase and convalescent COVID-19 samples originated in the United States, Italy and Spain. T cells, B-cell-depleted T cells, or PBMCs provided the cDNA or gDNA that served as material.

In the original analysis: Estimated nucleated cell counts came from reference gene primer amplification. The protocol was immunoSEQ multiplex PCR, while the TCRdb copy is restricted to in-frame clones and leaves out a portion. V, J and clone size were drawn from that table, and D and trimming were deduced from the DNA. The sample holds some 230,000 clones; 82% are singletons and the top ten take roughly 8%. Seattle patients were enrolled while actively infected and followed longitudinally. The receptor comes from a woman aged 80 or over with COVID-19, enrolled during active disease. The sequenced sample consisted of peripheral blood.

The CDR3 DNA is TGTGCCAGCAGCTTAGGTCGACAGGGGCCCGTCGAGCAGTACTTC. This codes for CASSLGRQGPVEQYF. V is TRBV7-8 and J is TRBJ2-7; TRBD1 aligns across 8 bases. The J segment lost 6 bases and the V segment lost 1 base, leaving 8 bases of the junction unmatched. Germline loops: CDR1 SGHVS, CDR2 FQNEAQ. The CDR3 has 15 residues.